The clone carrying this T cell receptor beta chain has only a few counts. J was trimmed by 1 base and V by 0 bases; bases with no gene match: 11. This CDR3 contains 18 residues. The germline V gene has CDR1 LGHDT and CDR2 YNNKEL (reference sequence). These data belong to a study of blood T cells in healthy people across ages. With a J-beta primer mix and a sample-barcoded 5' primer, a second PCR ran 7 to 11 cycles. TCRdb processed the 5' RACE reads anew with MiXCR; each CDR3 protein has one entry. The sample has under 1,100,000 distinct CDR3 sequences, 20% to 25% seen once. These data were also reused for a study on T cells of mothers and their children.

The TCR was taken from a girl under 10 years old in good health. The gene calls are TRBV3-1 and TRBJ1-1; 7 positions match TRBD1. Sequencing was performed on blood. Here the CDR3 DNA reads TGTGCCAGCAGCCAAGACCTTACCGAGGGACAGTCGAACACTGAAGCTTTCTTT. It codes for CASSQDLTEGQSNTEAFF.